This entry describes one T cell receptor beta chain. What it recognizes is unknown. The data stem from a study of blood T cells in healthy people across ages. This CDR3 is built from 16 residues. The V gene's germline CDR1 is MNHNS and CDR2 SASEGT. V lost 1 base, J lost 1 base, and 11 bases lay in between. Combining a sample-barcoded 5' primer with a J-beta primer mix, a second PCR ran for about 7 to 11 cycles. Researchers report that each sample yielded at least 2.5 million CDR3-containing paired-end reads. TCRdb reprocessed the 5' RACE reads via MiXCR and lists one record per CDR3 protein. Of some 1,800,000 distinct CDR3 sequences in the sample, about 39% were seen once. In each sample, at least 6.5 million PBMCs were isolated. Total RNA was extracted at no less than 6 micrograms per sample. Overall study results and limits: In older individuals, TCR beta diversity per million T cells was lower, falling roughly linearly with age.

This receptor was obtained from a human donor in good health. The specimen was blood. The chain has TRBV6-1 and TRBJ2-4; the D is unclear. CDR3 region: CASSEDVRSAKNIQYF. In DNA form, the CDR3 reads TGTGCCAGCAGTGAAGATGTCAGGTCCGCCAAAAACATTCAGTACTTC.